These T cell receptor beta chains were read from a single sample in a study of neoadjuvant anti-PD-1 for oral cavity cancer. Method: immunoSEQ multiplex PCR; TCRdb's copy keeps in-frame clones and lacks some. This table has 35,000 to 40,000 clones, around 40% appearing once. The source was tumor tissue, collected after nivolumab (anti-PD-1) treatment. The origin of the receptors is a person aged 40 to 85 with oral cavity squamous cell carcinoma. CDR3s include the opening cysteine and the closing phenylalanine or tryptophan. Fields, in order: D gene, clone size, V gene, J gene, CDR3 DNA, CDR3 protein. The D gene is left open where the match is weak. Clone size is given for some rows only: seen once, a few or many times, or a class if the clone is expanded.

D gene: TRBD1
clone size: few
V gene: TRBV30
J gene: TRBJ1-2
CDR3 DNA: TGTGCCTCCCCATCCCCGGGACAGGGCTATGGCTACACCTTC
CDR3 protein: CASPSPGQGYGYTF

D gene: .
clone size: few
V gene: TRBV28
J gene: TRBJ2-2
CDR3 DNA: TGTGCCAGCAGTTCCTCCTCGGGTGTCCTTAACACCGGGGAGCTGTTTTTT
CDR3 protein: CASSSSSGVLNTGELFF

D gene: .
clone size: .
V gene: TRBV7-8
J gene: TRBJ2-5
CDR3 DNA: TGTGCCAGCAGCTTAACGACCGGACGGGACTCCCACCACTTC
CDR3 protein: CASSLTTGRDSHHF

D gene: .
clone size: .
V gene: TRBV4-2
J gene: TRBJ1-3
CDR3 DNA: TGTGCCAGCAGCCAAGAAGTGCTCGGACAGCGAGGAAACACCATATATTTT
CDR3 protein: CASSQEVLGQRGNTIYF

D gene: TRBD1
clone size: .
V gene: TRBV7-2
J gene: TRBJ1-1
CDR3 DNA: TGTGCCAGCAGCTTAAGGGTAGGACAGGGGAACACTGAAGCTTTCTTT
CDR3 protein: CASSLRVGQGNTEAFF

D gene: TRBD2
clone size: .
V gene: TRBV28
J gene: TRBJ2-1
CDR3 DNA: TGTGCCAGCCACGGGCTGGCTAGCGGTTCCTACAATGAGCAGTTCTTC
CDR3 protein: CASHGLASGSYNEQFF

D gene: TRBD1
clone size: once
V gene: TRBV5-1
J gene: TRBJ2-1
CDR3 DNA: TGCGCCAGCAGCCACAGGACAGGGGACTCCTACAATGAGCAGTTCTTC
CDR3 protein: CASSHRTGDSYNEQFF

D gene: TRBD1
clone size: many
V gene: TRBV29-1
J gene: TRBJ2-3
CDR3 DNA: TGCAGCGTGTCCGTCCCGGGACAGGGGACCATCGGCACAGATACGCAGTATTTT
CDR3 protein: CSVSVPGQGTIGTDTQYF

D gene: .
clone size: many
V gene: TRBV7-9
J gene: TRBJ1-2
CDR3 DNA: TGTGCCAGCAGCGGGCGTACAACGACCGGTGGCTACACCTTC
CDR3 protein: CASSGRTTTGGYTF

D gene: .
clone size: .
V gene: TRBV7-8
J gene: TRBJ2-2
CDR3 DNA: TGTGCCAGCAGCTCCCTCGCGGGGGCCATCACCGGGGAGCTGTTTTTT
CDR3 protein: CASSSLAGAITGELFF

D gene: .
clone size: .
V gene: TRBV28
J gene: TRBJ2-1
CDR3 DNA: TGTGCCAGCAGTTCGCTGACACAGCAGTTCTTC
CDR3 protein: CASSSLTQQFF

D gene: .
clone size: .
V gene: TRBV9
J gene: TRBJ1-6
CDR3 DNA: TGTGCCAGCAGCGTAAGGGAGAATAATTCACCCCTCCACTTT
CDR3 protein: CASSVRENNSPLHF

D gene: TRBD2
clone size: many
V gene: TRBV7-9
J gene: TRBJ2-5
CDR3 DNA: TGTGCCAGCAGCCAGTGGACTAGCGGGGAGACCCAGTACTTC
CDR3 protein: CASSQWTSGETQYF

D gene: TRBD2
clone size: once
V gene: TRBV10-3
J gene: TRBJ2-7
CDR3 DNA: TGTGCCATCGGACTAGCGGGAGGCCCGGGGTACTTC
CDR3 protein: CAIGLAGGPGYF

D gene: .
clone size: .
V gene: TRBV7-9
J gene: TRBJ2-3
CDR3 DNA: TGTGCCAGCAGCTTAGTCATAGATACGCAGTATTTT
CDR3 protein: CASSLVIDTQYF

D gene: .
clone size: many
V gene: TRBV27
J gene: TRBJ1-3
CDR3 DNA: TGTGCCAGCAGTTTATACCCTACCGAAAACACCATATATTTT
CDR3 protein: CASSLYPTENTIYF

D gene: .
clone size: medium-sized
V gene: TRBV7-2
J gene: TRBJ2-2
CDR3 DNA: TGTGCCAGCAGCTCCGGGACTCGGAACACCGGGGAGCTGTTTTTT
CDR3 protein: CASSSGTRNTGELFF

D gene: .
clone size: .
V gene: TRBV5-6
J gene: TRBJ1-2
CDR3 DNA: TGTGCCAGCAGCCAGGGGAGCGCTGACTATGGCTACACCTTC
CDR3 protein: CASSQGSADYGYTF

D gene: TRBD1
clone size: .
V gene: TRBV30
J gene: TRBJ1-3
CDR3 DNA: TGTGCCTGGGCGACAGGGGCAGGAAACACCATATATTTT
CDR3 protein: CAWATGAGNTIYF

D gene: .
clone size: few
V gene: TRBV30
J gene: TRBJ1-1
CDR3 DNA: TGTGCCTGGGGGGGGACGGAGGATGGTGAAGCTTTCTTT
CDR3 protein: CAWGGTEDGEAFF

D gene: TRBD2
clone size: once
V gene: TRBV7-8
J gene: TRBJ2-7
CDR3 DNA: TGTGCCAGCAGCCAGCTGGTTAGCGGGGGGATAGCGATGCAGTACTTC
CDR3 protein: CASSQLVSGGIAMQYF

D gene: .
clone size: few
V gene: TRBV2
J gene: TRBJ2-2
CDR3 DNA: TGTGCCAGCAGGAAGTTGGCCATGAACACCGGGGAGCTGTTTTTT
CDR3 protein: CASRKLAMNTGELFF

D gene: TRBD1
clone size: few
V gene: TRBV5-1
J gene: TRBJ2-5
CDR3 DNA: TGCGCCAGCAGCTCAACAGGGGGCAGAGGAGAGACCCAGTACTTC
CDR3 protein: CASSSTGGRGETQYF

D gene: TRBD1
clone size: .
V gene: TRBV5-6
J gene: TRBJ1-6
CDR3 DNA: TGTGCCAGCAGCTCACCCCGGGACAGCCAACCAAATTCACCCCTCCACTTT
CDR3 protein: CASSSPRDSQPNSPLHF

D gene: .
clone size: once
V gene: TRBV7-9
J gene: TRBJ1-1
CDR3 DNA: TGTGCCAGCAGCTTAGCGCAGGCGGATGAAGCTTTCTTT
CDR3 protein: CASSLAQADEAFF

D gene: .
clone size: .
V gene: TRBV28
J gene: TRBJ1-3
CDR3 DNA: TGTGCCAGCAGTTCCTCTGTGGGTTACTCTGGAAACACCATATATTTT
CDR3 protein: CASSSSVGYSGNTIYF

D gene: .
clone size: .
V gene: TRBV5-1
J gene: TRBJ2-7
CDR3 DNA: TGCGCCAGCAGCTCCGGAGGGTCCTACGAGCAGTACTTC
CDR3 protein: CASSSGGSYEQYF

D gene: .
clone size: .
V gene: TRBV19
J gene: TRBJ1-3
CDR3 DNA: TGTGCCAGTAGTATTTGGGGACTCGTCTCTGGAAACACCATATATTTT
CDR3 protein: CASSIWGLVSGNTIYF

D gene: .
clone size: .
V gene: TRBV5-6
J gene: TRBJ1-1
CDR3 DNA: TGTGCCAGCAGCTTGGCCCTCGGAGGGAACACTGAAGCTTTCTTT
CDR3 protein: CASSLALGGNTEAFF

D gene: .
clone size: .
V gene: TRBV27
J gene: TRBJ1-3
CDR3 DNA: TGTGCCAGCAGACTCGGTAGGGGAAGTCACGACACCATATATTTT
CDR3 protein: CASRLGRGSHDTIYF

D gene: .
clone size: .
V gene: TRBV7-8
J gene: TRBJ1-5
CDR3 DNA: TGTGCCAGCAGCTTAGAAGGCCACGCTGGGTATCAGCCCCAGCATTTT
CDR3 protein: CASSLEGHAGYQPQHF

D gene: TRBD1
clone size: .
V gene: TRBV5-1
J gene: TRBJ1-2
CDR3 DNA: TGCGCCAGCAGCGTACCTGACAGGGGCTATGGCTACACCTTC
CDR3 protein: CASSVPDRGYGYTF

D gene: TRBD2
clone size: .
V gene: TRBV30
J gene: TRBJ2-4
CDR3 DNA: TGTGCCTGGAGTGTACTGGGGGGGGGAGCCAAAAACATTCAGTACTTC
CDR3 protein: CAWSVLGGGAKNIQYF

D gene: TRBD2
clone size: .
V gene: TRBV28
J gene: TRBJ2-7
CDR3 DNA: TGTGCCAGCAGGCCCGGGACTAGCTACGAGCAGTACTTC
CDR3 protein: CASRPGTSYEQYF

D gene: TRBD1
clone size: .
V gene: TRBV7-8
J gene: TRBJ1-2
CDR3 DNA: TGTGCCAGCAGCTTTGTTGGGACAGGGGGCTATGGCTACACCTTC
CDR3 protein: CASSFVGTGGYGYTF

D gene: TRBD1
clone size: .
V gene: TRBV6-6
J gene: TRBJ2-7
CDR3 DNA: TGTGCCAGCAGTTGGGCAGGGGGCTACGAGCAGTACTTC
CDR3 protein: CASSWAGGYEQYF

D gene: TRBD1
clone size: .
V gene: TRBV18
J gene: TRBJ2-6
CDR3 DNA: TGTGCCAGCTCACCGACAGGGGGTTATTCTGGGGCCAACGTCCTGACTTTC
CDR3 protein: CASSPTGGYSGANVLTF